One T cell receptor beta chain is described in this entry. Its antigen remains unidentified. CDR1 SGHAT and CDR2 FQNNGV come from the germline V gene. This CDR3 has 15 amino acids. V dropped 4 bases and J dropped 11; count of bases not matched to a gene: 12. Data came from immunoSEQ multiplex PCR; TCRdb stores just in-frame clones and leaves some out. The table has about 42,000 clones, approximately 85% seen once; the top ten hold around 1.7%. These data originate in a study of a mutant IDH1 vaccine in newly diagnosed glioma. Across the whole study: The study started vaccination 4-6 weeks after radiotherapy alone, or with temozolomide cycles.

Regarding time point: week 5, during vaccination. The content of each vaccine dose was 300 ug of mutant IDH1 20-mer peptide, and topical imiquimod accompanied it. The material sequenced was PBMCs, taken from a glioma patient whose treatment included an IDH1 peptide vaccine. The receptor comes from a man between 35 and 55 years old with glioma. The V call is TRBV11-2, the J call TRBJ1-2; 11 bases align to TRBD1. This CDR3 reads CASSSPRTGGRSYTF. In DNA form, the CDR3 reads TGTGCCAGCAGCTCGCCAAGGACAGGGGGCCGGAGTTACACCTTC.